A single sample gave rise to the 21 T cell receptor beta chains below, sequenced in a study of neoadjuvant nivolumab and ipilimumab in lung cancer. Measured with immunoSEQ multiplex PCR; TCRdb has only the in-frame clones, and not every one. The data contain tens of thousands of clones, around 80% of them singletons. The sample here was peripheral blood, taken before neoadjuvant nivolumab, alone or with ipilimumab. All receptors come from an adult with non-small cell lung cancer.

This sequence joins TRBV4-2 and TRBJ2-7; D tentatively fits TRBD1 or TRBD2 (6 bases each). Germline V CDR1 and CDR2: LGHNA, YNFKEQ. The CDR3 covers 13 residues. Between the trimmed V and J ends, which lost 4 bases and 7 bases, there was a span of 14 bases. As DNA, the CDR3 is TGTGCCAGCAGCCCCGGAAGGGGGGAAGAGCAGTACTTC. This gives the protein CASSPGRGEEQYF.

The chain's CDR3 is CASSTRQGLDTEAFF. CDR3 DNA: TGTGCCAGCAGCACCCGACAGGGCCTGGACACTGAAGCTTTCTTT. The V and J genes are TRBV5-4 and TRBJ1-1; TRBD1 matches at 7 bases. The CDR3 contains 15 residues. The V segment lost 4 bases and the J segment 3 bases; nucleotides outside the gene matches: 9. CDR1 and CDR2 (germline): SGHNT, YYREEE (reference sequence).

The chain recombines TRBV5-4 with TRBJ2-1; possibly TRBD2 for D (6 bases). The V gene's germline CDR1 is SGHNT and CDR2 YYREEE (reference sequence). The CDR3 is made up of 15 amino acids. V was trimmed by 0 bases and J by 12 bases, leaving 19 bases between them. CDR3 residues: CASSLEQDLLGGQFF. CDR3 nucleotide sequence: TGTGCCAGCAGCTTGGAACAGGACCTATTGGGGGGGCAGTTCTTC. Looking up the rest from reference TRBV5-4 and TRBJ2-1 gives the full variable domain: ETGVTQSPTHLIKTRGQQVTLRCSSQSGHNTVSWYQQALGQGPQFIFQYYREEENGRGNFPPRFSGLQFPNYSSELNVNALELDDSALYLCASSLEQDLLGGQFFGPGTRLTVL.

V usage is TRBV7-2 and J usage is TRBJ1-3; D gene unclear. This CDR3 has 16 residues. In germline, CDR1 is SGHTA, CDR2 FQGNSA. The germline V and J ends were trimmed by 1 base and 2 bases, with 12 bases remaining between them. The CDR3 sequence is CASSLDGRHPGNTIYF. The CDR3 DNA sequence: TGTGCCAGCAGCTTAGATGGCCGACACCCTGGAAACACCATATATTTT. The whole variable domain, remainder taken from reference TRBV7-2 and TRBJ1-3, is GAGVSQSPSNKVTEKGKDVELRCDPISGHTALYWYRQSLGQGLEFLIYFQGNSAPDKSGLPSDRFSAERTGGSVSTLTIQRTQQEDSAVYLCASSLDGRHPGNTIYFGEGSWLTVV.

This chain joins TRBV7-8 and TRBJ2-1, with 7 bases aligning to TRBD2. CDR1 and CDR2 (germline): SGHVS, FQNEAQ. CDR3 length equals 15 residues. The ends lost 7 bases at V and 7 bases at J; junction bases unmatched: 13. CDR3 sequence: CASITGTTLVNEQFF. CDR3 bases: TGTGCCAGCATCACCGGGACTACACTAGTTAATGAGCAGTTCTTC.

The chain is built from TRBV7-2 and TRBJ1-1, with 8 bases aligning to TRBD1. The CDR3 has 15 amino acids. The trim removed 5 bases at V and 2 bases at J, leaving 7 bases unmatched. Per germline, CDR1 SGHTA and CDR2 FQGNSA. The CDR3: CASSQTGDPNTEAFF. The CDR3 region has the DNA TGTGCCAGCAGCCAGACAGGGGACCCTAACACTGAAGCTTTCTTT.

J is TRBJ2-2 and V is TRBV12-5; 7 bases agree with TRBD1. This CDR3 has 15 amino acids. Germline CDR1 reads LGHNT; CDR2 reads FRNRAP. V shed 7 bases, J shed 0 bases, and the junction held 5 bases outside the gene matches. CDR3 coding DNA: TGTGCTAGTGCCCTAGGACAGGCGAACACCGGGGAGCTGTTTTTT. Its translation is CASALGQANTGELFF.

CDR3 region: CASSLVFISGRRETQYF. The CDR3 nucleotides are TGTGCCAGCAGCTTGGTTTTTATCTCAGGAAGACGGGAGACCCAGTACTTC. The chain recombines TRBV5-8 with TRBJ2-5; D is unresolved. CDR3 length: 17 amino acids. Trimming left V 0 bases short and J 5 bases short, with 20 bases between. CDR1 is SGHTS, CDR2 YDEGEE, per germline.

This chain joins TRBV9 and TRBJ1-6; D might be TRBD1 (6 bases). Trimming removed 4 bases from V and 7 bases from J, with 15 bases in between. CDR1 and CDR2 (germline): SGDLS, YYNGEE. The CDR3 extends over 15 amino acids. CDR3 bases: TGTGCCAGCAGCCCGGACAGAAGCCCAAATTCACCCCTCCACTTT. Translated, it gives CASSPDRSPNSPLHF.

The rearrangement joins TRBV10-3 to TRBJ1-2; weak D call: TRBD1 (5 bases). Trimming took off 0 bases at V and 3 bases at J, with 11 bases between the two ends. The CDR3 totals 15 residues. Looked up from germline, CDR1 is ENHRY and CDR2 is SYGVKD. The chain's CDR3 is CAISESEQADYGYTF. CDR3 DNA sequence: TGTGCCATCAGTGAGTCTGAACAGGCGGACTATGGCTACACCTTC.

J is TRBJ2-1 and V is TRBV11-1, with 8 bases matching TRBD2. V dropped 4 bases and J dropped 7; count of bases not matched to a gene: 6. The CDR3 is 14 residues long. CDR1 is SGHAT and CDR2 is FQDESV in the germline V gene (reference sequence). The CDR3 DNA follows: TGTGCCAGCAGCTGGGCGGGGGGCCGGAATGAGCAGTTCTTC. Protein sequence: CASSWAGGRNEQFF. The full variable domain, rest sourced from reference TRBV11-1 and TRBJ2-1, is EAEVAQSPRYKITEKSQAVAFWCDPISGHATLYWYRQILGQGPELLVQFQDESVVDDSQLPKDRFSAERLKGVDSTLKIQPAELGDSAMYLCASSWAGGRNEQFFGPGTRLTVL.

This rearrangement joins TRBV5-4 to TRBJ2-3; 13 nucleotides match TRBD2. The CDR3 sequence is 14 residues long. Germline V gene data show CDR1 as SGHNT and CDR2 as YYREEE (reference sequence). V dropped 4 bases and J dropped 6; count of bases not matched to a gene: 2. CDR3 region: CASSLTSGGDTQYF. CDR3 in DNA: TGTGCCAGCAGCCTGACTAGCGGGGGGGATACGCAGTATTTT.

The V gene is TRBV28, the J gene TRBJ1-2; D is undetermined. The CDR3 spans 14 residues. Trimming took 7 bases from V and 5 from J, leaving 17 bases between them. CDR1 is MDHEN and CDR2 is SYDVKM in the germline V gene. The CDR3 spells CASITGDFGYGYTF. CDR3 in DNA: TGTGCCAGCATTACCGGGGATTTTGGGTATGGCTACACCTTC.

CDR3 region: CASSPRRGADNEQFF. In DNA, the CDR3 is TGTGCCAGCTCACCACGGCGGGGGGCCGACAATGAGCAGTTCTTC. The rearrangement uses TRBV18 and TRBJ2-1, with TRBD2 identical over 8 bases. The J segment lost 5 bases and the V segment lost 1 base, leaving 4 bases of the junction unmatched. Germline V gene sequence: CDR1 KGHSH, CDR2 LQKENI. CDR3 length equals 15 residues.

This clone was detected only once. The chain is built from TRBV5-1 and TRBJ2-1, with D unclear. V lost 0 bases, J lost 10 bases, and 8 bases lay in between. Germline loops: CDR1 SGHRS, CDR2 YFSETQ. The CDR3 runs 12 residues. In DNA, the CDR3 is TGCGCCAGCAGCTTGGAAGTGGGGGAGCAGTTCTTC. It codes for CASSLEVGEQFF.

This clone was detected a few times. In nucleotides, the CDR3 is TGCGCCACCTACTCCGAAGAGACCCAGTACTTC. Its translation is CATYSEETQYF. The gene calls are TRBV10-2 and TRBJ2-5; D remains unclear. Germline CDR1 and CDR2: WSHSY and SAAADI. V dropped 10 bases and J dropped 3 bases, with 9 bases sitting between them. The CDR3 runs to 11 residues.

The chain recombines TRBV5-1 with TRBJ2-3; D unresolved. From germline, CDR1 is SGHRS and CDR2 YFSETQ. V gave up 0 bases and J gave up 3 bases, with 11 bases separating them. This CDR3 contains 15 residues. CDR3 region: CASSLDRGSTDTQYF. The DNA for the CDR3 is TGCGCCAGCAGCTTGGACCGAGGAAGTACAGATACGCAGTATTTT.

The chain employs TRBV27 and TRBJ1-2; D is unclear. The CDR3 length is 12 residues. V shed 4 bases and J shed 2 bases, with 5 bases lying between them. Germline loops: CDR1 MNHEY, CDR2 SMNVEV (reference sequence). The CDR3 loop reads CASSSDNYGYTF. The CDR3 DNA sequence: TGTGCCAGCAGTTCGGACAACTATGGCTACACCTTC.

Here the CDR3 DNA reads TGTGCCATCTTTCCGGGACAAGGGAAAGGCACCATATATTTT. This translates into CAIFPGQGKGTIYF. V is TRBV10-3 and J is TRBJ1-3; D might be TRBD1 (6 bases). This CDR3 comprises 14 residues. Germline V gives CDR1 ENHRY, CDR2 SYGVKD. Deletions cut 8 bases from V and 9 bases from J, with 20 bases between.

Concerning this clone itself: An end of the junction does not agree with germline; a read error may underlie this. The V call is TRBV5-1, the J call TRBJ2-2; D gene unclear. There are 13 residues in the CDR3. Germline CDR1 SGHRS, CDR2 YFSETQ. The CDR3 region has the DNA TGCGCCAGCAGATTGGACGGGACCGGGGAGCTGTTTTTT. It specifies CASRLDGTGELFF.

This clone has more than one count but fewer than ten. The chain joins TRBV2 to TRBJ2-7, with D perhaps TRBD1 or TRBD2 (7 bases each). The germline V gene has CDR1 SNHLY and CDR2 FYNNEI. Trimming shortened V by 4 bases and J by 4 bases, and 14 bases separated the two germline ends. The CDR3 runs to 14 residues. The CDR3: CASSGARGGYEQYF. The CDR3 nucleotides are TGTGCCAGCAGTGGGGCCAGGGGGGGATACGAGCAGTACTTC.